Following are 22 T cell receptor beta chains from one sample sequenced in a study of blood T cell repertoires in COVID-19. Measured with immunoSEQ multiplex PCR; TCRdb has only the in-frame clones, and not every one. The sample lists about 250,000 clones, about 89% occurring once. Sequencing was performed on peripheral blood. The origin of the receptors is a woman aged 55-75 years who had recovered from COVID-19.

The chain couples TRBV5-1 to TRBJ1-5, with a possible D match to TRBD1 (5 bases). CDR1 is SGHRS and CDR2 is YFSETQ in the germline V gene. Trimming took 0 bases from V and 1 from J, leaving 8 bases between them. The CDR3 is made up of 15 amino acids. CDR3 sequence (DNA): TGCGCCAGCAGCTTGGAAGCAGGGAGCAATCAGCCCCAGCATTTT. Translating gives CASSLEAGSNQPQHF.

The rearrangement links TRBV9 to TRBJ1-4; D is undetermined. Trimming cost V 3 bases and J 0 bases, with 3 bases left between them. Per the germline V gene, CDR1 is SGDLS and CDR2 is YYNGEE. The CDR3 consists of 13 residues. CDR3 residues: CASSASTNEKLFF. DNA for the CDR3: TGTGCCAGCAGCGCTTCAACTAATGAAAAACTGTTTTTT.

This clone was seen only once. The genes are TRBV6-1 and TRBJ1-6; D unresolved. Germline CDR1 MNHNS, CDR2 SASEGT. CDR3 size: 15 residues. Deletions cut 2 bases from V and 9 bases from J, with 14 bases between. The CDR3 nucleotides read TGTGCCAGCAGTGAACTTGCAGAGGGCTTTTCACCCCTCCACTTT. Its translation is CASSELAEGFSPLHF.

J is TRBJ1-2 and V is TRBV4-3; D unresolved. The CDR3 spans 13 residues. V shed 0 bases and J shed 7 bases, with 9 bases lying between them. The germline gives CDR1 LGHNA, CDR2 YSLEER. The DNA of the CDR3 is TGCGCCAGCAGCCAAGATCTATCCATTGGCTACACCTTC. Amino acids: CASSQDLSIGYTF.

The V call is TRBV5-4, the J call TRBJ1-3; D is undetermined. The CDR3 spans 15 residues. The V gene lost 4 bases and the J gene lost 0 bases, with 11 bases spanning the gap. Germline V gene lookup returns CDR1 SGHNT and CDR2 YYREEE (reference sequence). CDR3 nucleotide sequence: TGTGCCAGCAGCAGTAAACAGAGCTCTGGAAACACCATATATTTT. It encodes CASSSKQSSGNTIYF.

This chain connects TRBV28 to TRBJ2-3; D is undetermined. V lost 1 base, J lost 5 bases, and 7 bases lay in between. Germline-derived CDR1 and CDR2 are MDHEN and SYDVKM. The length of the CDR3 is 13 residues. The CDR3 DNA sequence: TGTGCCAGCAGTTTATACCTAGGAGATACGCAGTATTTT. It translates to CASSLYLGDTQYF.

This clone is a singleton in its sample. This rearrangement joins TRBV18 to TRBJ1-4, with 8 bases matching TRBD1. CDR3 length: 13 amino acids. Germline CDR1 is KGHSH and CDR2 is LQKENI. Unmatched junction bases numbered 5, after V lost 8 bases and J lost 6 bases. The CDR3, as DNA: TGTGCCAGCGTCCGGGACAGGCATGAAAAACTGTTTTTT. Protein sequence: CASVRDRHEKLFF.

This chain joins TRBV19 and TRBJ2-1; D might be TRBD2 (6 bases). V gave up 6 bases and J gave up 8 bases, with 20 bases separating them. Germline-derived CDR1 and CDR2 are LNHDA and SQIVND (reference sequence). This CDR3 has 15 amino acids. DNA of the CDR3: TGTGCCAGTAGCCCCGGGGACTTTCTCCTAGATGAGCAGTTCTTC. Protein sequence: CASSPGDFLLDEQFF.

The genes are TRBV18 and TRBJ2-3, with 13 bases fitting TRBD2. The V and J ends lost 3 bases and 5 bases, in that order; junction bases with no gene match: 5. Germline V lookup: CDR1 KGHSH, CDR2 LQKENI. The CDR3 loop spans 16 amino acids. CDR3 nucleotide sequence: TGTGCCAGCTCACCTAGGACTAGCGGGGGTGTAGATACGCAGTATTTT. This sequence encodes CASSPRTSGGVDTQYF. The full variable domain, completed using reference TRBV18 and TRBJ2-3, is NAGVMQNPRHLVRRRGQEARLRCSPMKGHSHVYWYRQLPEEGLKFMVYLQKENIIDESGMPKERFSAEFPKEGPSILRIQQVVRGDSAAYFCASSPRTSGGVDTQYFGPGTRLTVL.

The rearrangement joins TRBV9 to TRBJ2-1, with TRBD1 identical over 7 bases. The CDR3 covers 15 residues. The V gene's germline CDR1 is SGDLS and CDR2 YYNGEE. J lost 1 base, V lost 4 bases, and 5 bases had no gene match. The CDR3 DNA is TGTGCCAGCAGCATCCGGGACAGATCCTACAATGAGCAGTTCTTC. This gives the protein CASSIRDRSYNEQFF. Full variable domain (outside the CDR3, taken from reference TRBV9 and TRBJ2-1): DSGVTQTPKHLITATGQRVTLRCSPRSGDLSVYWYQQSLDQGLQFLIQYYNGEERAKGNILERFSAQQFPDLHSELNLSSLELGDSALYFCASSIRDRSYNEQFFGPGTRLTVL.

The chain is built from TRBV25-1 and TRBJ2-5, with a tentative D call TRBD1 (5 bases). The length of the CDR3 is 16 residues. Germline values: CDR1 MGHDK, CDR2 SYGVNS. V lost 3 bases and J lost 1, with 15 bases in between. CDR3 DNA sequence: TGTGCCAGCAGTGATTGGGGCTCTACCTCCCAAGAGACCCAGTACTTC. Its translation is CASSDWGSTSQETQYF.

The chain joins TRBV5-5 to TRBJ1-5; D unclear. Trimming took off 0 bases at V and 0 bases at J, with 10 bases between the two ends. The CDR3 sequence is 16 residues long. The germline V gene has CDR1 SGHKS and CDR2 YYEKEE (reference sequence). The CDR3 nucleotides are TGTGCCAGCAGCTTGGCGTTGCTCTATAGCAATCAGCCCCAGCATTTT. It translates to CASSLALLYSNQPQHF.

The chain couples TRBV10-3 to TRBJ2-5, with TRBD1 matching over 10 bases. The J segment lost 0 bases and the V segment lost 6 bases, leaving 1 base of the junction unmatched. The CDR3 has 14 amino acids. The V gene's germline CDR1 is ENHRY and CDR2 SYGVKD. In DNA, the CDR3 is TGTGCCATCAGGGGGACAGGGGACCAAGAGACCCAGTACTTC. It codes for CAIRGTGDQETQYF.

The chain recombines TRBV9 with TRBJ2-7; the D is unclear. From germline, CDR1 is SGDLS and CDR2 YYNGEE. Trimming stripped 1 base from V and 4 bases from J, with 9 bases between. The CDR3 sequence is 13 residues long. CDR3 DNA sequence: TGTGCCAGCAGCGTATCCCCTACTTACGAGCAGTACTTC. This sequence encodes CASSVSPTYEQYF.

V is TRBV28 and J is TRBJ2-7; 9 nucleotides match TRBD1. The CDR3 has 15 amino acids. Germline V gives CDR1 MDHEN, CDR2 SYDVKM. Trimming cost V 6 bases and J 6 bases; bases outside gene matches: 12. For the CDR3, the DNA is TGTGCCAGCAGAACAACAGGGGGCGCTGCCCGCGAGCAGTACTTC. Protein product: CASRTTGGAAREQYF.

The CDR3, as DNA: TGTGCCAGCACTCAACTGAGTAACACTGAAGCTTTCTTT. Residues: CASTQLSNTEAFF. The chain uses TRBV6-5 and TRBJ1-1; D gene unclear. This CDR3 comprises 13 residues. Germline V gene lookup returns CDR1 MNHEY and CDR2 SVGAGI. V lost 7 bases, J lost 2 bases, and 11 bases lay in between.

The V gene is TRBV5-8, the J gene TRBJ2-2; no clear D. Trimming removed 2 bases from V and 0 bases from J, with 5 bases in between. The germline gives CDR1 SGHTS, CDR2 YDEGEE. The CDR3 sequence is 14 residues long. In DNA form, the CDR3 reads TGTGCCAGCAGCTTTTTCGCGAACACCGGGGAGCTGTTTTTT. This codes for CASSFFANTGELFF. The complete variable domain, with remaining parts taken from reference TRBV5-8 and TRBJ2-2, reads EAGVTQSPTHLIKTRGQQATLRCSPISGHTSVYWYQQALGLGLQFLLWYDEGEERNRGNFPPRFSGRQFPNYSSELNVNALELEDSALYLCASSFFANTGELFFGEGSRLTVL.

V gene TRBV5-6 combines with J gene TRBJ2-7, with 7 bases fitting TRBD1. The V and J ends lost 4 bases and 2 bases, in that order; junction bases with no gene match: 6. This CDR3 contains 14 residues. CDR1 is SGHDT, CDR2 YYEEEE, per germline. DNA for the CDR3: TGTGCCAGCAGCCCGGGACAGTCCCCCTACGAGCAGTACTTC. This encodes CASSPGQSPYEQYF.

CDR3 amino acids: CASSKGDKPRSGNTIYF. Written as DNA, the CDR3 is TGTGCCAGCAGCAAAGGGGACAAGCCCCGCTCTGGAAACACCATATATTTT. The chain links TRBV21-1 to TRBJ1-3; the table names TRBD1, a call not compared with the DNA. TRBV21-1 counts as a pseudogene. The CDR3 length is 17 residues.

The CDR3 nucleotides are TGTGCCAGCAGCGCTGCCAGTAACATCTACGAGCAGTACTTC. Protein product: CASSAASNIYEQYF. The rearrangement links TRBV9 to TRBJ2-7; no clear D gene. V shed 3 bases and J shed 3 bases, with 13 bases lying between them. The germline gives CDR1 SGDLS, CDR2 YYNGEE. The CDR3 spans 14 residues.

The V gene is TRBV10-3, the J gene TRBJ1-2; weak D call: TRBD1 (5 bases). Germline CDR1 reads ENHRY; CDR2 reads SYGVKD. CDR3 length equals 15 residues. V gave up 6 bases and J gave up 2 bases, with 16 bases separating them. In nucleotides, the CDR3 is TGTGCCATCAGAGATCGGCAGGGAGGGAACTATGGCTACACCTTC. Its protein product is CAIRDRQGGNYGYTF.

To note about this clone: Other DNA sequences from this sample encode an identical CDR3 as well. The J gene is TRBJ2-1, the V gene TRBV28, with TRBD2 as a possible D gene (6 bases). The CDR3 consists of 15 residues. CDR1 and CDR2 (germline): MDHEN, SYDVKM. Trimming stripped 2 bases from V and 4 bases from J, with 12 bases between. The CDR3 nucleotides are TGTGCCAGCAGTTTACGGCGGGGCGGGTACAATGAGCAGTTCTTC. Amino acids: CASSLRRGGYNEQFF. The complete variable domain, with remaining parts taken from reference TRBV28 and TRBJ2-1, reads DVKVTQSSRYLVKRTGEKVFLECVQDMDHENMFWYRQDPGLGLRLIYFSYDVKMKEKGDIPEGYSVSREKKERFSLILESASTNQTSMYLCASSLRRGGYNEQFFGPGTRLTVL.